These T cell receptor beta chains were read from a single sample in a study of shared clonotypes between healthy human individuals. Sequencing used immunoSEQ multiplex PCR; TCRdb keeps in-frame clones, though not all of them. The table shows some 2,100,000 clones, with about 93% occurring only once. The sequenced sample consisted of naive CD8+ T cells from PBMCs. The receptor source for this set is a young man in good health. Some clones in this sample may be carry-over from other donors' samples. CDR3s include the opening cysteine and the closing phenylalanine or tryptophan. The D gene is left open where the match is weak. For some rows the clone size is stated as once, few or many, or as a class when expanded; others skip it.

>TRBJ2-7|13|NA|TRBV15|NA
TGTGCCACCGCCGGGTCCTACTCCTACGAGCAGTACTTC
CATAGSYSYEQYF
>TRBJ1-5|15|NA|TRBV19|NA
TGTGCCAGTAGTAGGACGGCAGGGGTTTATCAGCCCCAGCATTTT
CASSRTAGVYQPQHF
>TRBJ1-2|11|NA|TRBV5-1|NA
TGCGCCAGCAGCTTAGGGACCGGCTACACCTTC
CASSLGTGYTF
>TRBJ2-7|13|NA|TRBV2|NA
TGTGCCAGCAGTGACGGACCCAACTACGAGCAGTACTTC
CASSDGPNYEQYF
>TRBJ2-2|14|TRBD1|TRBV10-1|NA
TGCGCCAGCACTGGGACAGAGAACACCGGGGAGCTGTTTTTT
CASTGTENTGELFF
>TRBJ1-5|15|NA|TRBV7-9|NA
TGTGCCAGCAGCCAGGGCCAACATCCGCATCAGCCCCAGCATTTT
CASSQGQHPHQPQHF
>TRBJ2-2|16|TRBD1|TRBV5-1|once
TGCGCCAGCAGCTTGCCGCGACAGGGAAACACCGGGGAGCTGTTTTTT
CASSLPRQGNTGELFF
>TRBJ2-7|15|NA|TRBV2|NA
TGTGCCAGCAGTGAATGGAACAGGTTCTCCTACGAGCAGTACTTC
CASSEWNRFSYEQYF
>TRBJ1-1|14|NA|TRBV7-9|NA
TGTGCCAGCAGCACCCTAAGTAGGAACACTGAAGCTTTCTTT
CASSTLSRNTEAFF
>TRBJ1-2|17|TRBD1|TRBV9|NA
TGTGCCAGCAGCGTACCGAGGACAGGCCGCGAGGACTATGGCTACACCTTC
CASSVPRTGREDYGYTF
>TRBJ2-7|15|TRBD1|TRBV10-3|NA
TGTGCCATCAGTGATCCGAGACAGGGGGCTGAGGAGCAGTACTTC
CAISDPRQGAEEQYF
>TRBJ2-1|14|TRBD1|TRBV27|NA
TGTGCCGTTCAACGGGGGACAGGGTATGACGAGCAGTTCTTC
CAVQRGTGYDEQFF
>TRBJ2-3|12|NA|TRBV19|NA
TGTGCCAGTAGTATTCCCCCAGATACGCAGTATTTT
CASSIPPDTQYF
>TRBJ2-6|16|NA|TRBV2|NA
TGTGCCAGCAGTGAAAGAGGGGTCTCTGGGGCCAACGTCCTGACTTTC
CASSERGVSGANVLTF
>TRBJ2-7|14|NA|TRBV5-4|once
TGTGCCAGCAGCTTGGAAAGCGGCTCCTACGAGCAGTACTTC
CASSLESGSYEQYF
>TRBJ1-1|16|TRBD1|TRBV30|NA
TGTGCCTGGAGTCTTAAGGGACAGGGGTTGCGTACTGAAGCTTTCTTT
CAWSLKGQGLRTEAFF
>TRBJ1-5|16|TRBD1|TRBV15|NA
TGTGCCACCAGCAGGGAAACAGGGGGCAGCAATCAGCCCCAGCATTTT
CATSRETGGSNQPQHF
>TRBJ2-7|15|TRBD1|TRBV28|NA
TGTGCCAGCAGCGGTACAGGGGGAATCTCCTACGAGCAGTACTTC
CASSGTGGISYEQYF
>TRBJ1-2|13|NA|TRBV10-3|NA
TGTGCCATCAGTGACGGGGCGACCTATGGCTACACCTTC
CAISDGATYGYTF
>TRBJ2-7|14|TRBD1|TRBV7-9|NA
TGTGCCAGCAGCTTGGGTGACAGGGGGCACGAGCAGTACTTC
CASSLGDRGHEQYF
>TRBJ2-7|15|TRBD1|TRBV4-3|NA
TGCGCCAGCAGCACCGGGACAGGGGGCTTCTACGAGCAGTACTTC
CASSTGTGGFYEQYF
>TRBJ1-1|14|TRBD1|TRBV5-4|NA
TGTGCCAGCAGCTCGATCAGGGGGCGGACTGAAGCTTTCTTT
CASSSIRGRTEAFF
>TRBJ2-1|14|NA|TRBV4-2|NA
TGTGCCAGCACCACGGGGTCCGACTACAATGAGCAGTTCTTC
CASTTGSDYNEQFF
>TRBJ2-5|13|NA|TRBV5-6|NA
TGTGCCAGCAGCTGGGGAAGCGGAGAGACCCAGTACTTC
CASSWGSGETQYF
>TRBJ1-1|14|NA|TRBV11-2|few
TGTGCCAGCAACTCAGGGACGGAGAACACTGAAGCTTTCTTT
CASNSGTENTEAFF
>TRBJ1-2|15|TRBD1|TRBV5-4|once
TGTGCCAGCAGCTCCACAGGGGGTCATGCGCACGGCTACACCTTC
CASSSTGGHAHGYTF
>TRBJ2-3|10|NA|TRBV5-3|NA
TGTGCGACAACCCTCGATACGCAGTATTTT
CATTLDTQYF
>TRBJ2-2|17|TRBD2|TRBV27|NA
TGTGCCAGCAGTCCAGGACTAGCCGGACGTCTGGCCGGGGAGCTGTTTTTT
CASSPGLAGRLAGELFF